The T cell receptor (beta chain) under discussion was sequenced for a study of T cell repertoires in cytomegalovirus infection. About the research overall: An indication of both CMV infection and matching HLA type came from public TCR beta signatures. The study, taken as a whole, reports: Pooled public TCR beta family frequency picked out CMV carriers with the relevant HLA. In two of eight donors, the top clonotype was HLA-C-restricted CMV-specific.

This clonotype has more than one count but fewer than ten. Antigen specificity is unknown. TCRdb recomputed calls from the reads with MiXCR, one row per CDR3 protein. The repertoire holds roughly 46,000 distinct CDR3 sequences, with roughly 20% as singletons. Germline loops: CDR1 MGHRA, CDR2 YSYEKL. The CDR3 is made up of 14 amino acids. The germline V and J ends were trimmed by 4 bases and 4 bases, with 13 bases remaining between them. Sequences were obtained from PBMCs, sequenced either directly or after in vitro stimulation (not recorded which). This rearrangement joins TRBV4-1 to TRBJ1-1; D is possibly TRBD1 (5 bases). This TCR was recovered from a human donor in good health (CMV status not recorded). Some clones in this sample may be carry-over from other donors' samples. The CDR3 is CASSPYGGGTEAFF. CDR3 in DNA: TGCGCCAGCAGCCCCTATGGGGGGGGCACTGAAGCTTTCTTT.